This TCR beta chain was observed in a study of human T cells and chemical hapten exposure. Looking at the study overall: Once 0.01% DPC had been applied to the upper back by patch test, readings were taken at 6 days. Women made up most patients, who had alopecia areata, totalis or universalis.

This clonotype was seen at least ten times. Its antigen is as yet unknown. Germline assignment: CDR1 MNHEY and CDR2 SVGEGT. Trimming stripped 0 bases from V and 2 bases from J, with 12 bases between. This CDR3 is 16 amino acids long. Findings and caveats of the study: PT1 expanded TCR numbers tracked positively with patch test score.

Time point indicated: patch test 2, 6 weeks after DPC sensitization. The sample's treatment: therapeutic diphenylcyclopropenone sensitization with weekly scalp DPC. Using its own MiXCR run on the RACE reads, TCRdb lists one record per CDR3 protein. Here the sample spans 110,000 to 150,000 distinct CDR3 sequences, 12% being singletons. The specimen was whole blood, collected in connection with sensitization to the hapten diphenylcyclopropenone (DPC). The origin of this receptor is a woman in her forties or fifties with alopecia areata. Some clones in this sample may be carry-over from other donors' samples. The chain combines TRBV6-2 or TRBV6-3 with TRBJ2-3; D might be TRBD2 (6 bases). The CDR3 protein is CASSYSMERATDTQYF. CDR3 bases: TGTGCCAGCAGTTACTCAATGGAGCGGGCCACAGATACGCAGTATTTT.